This is a list of T cell receptor beta chains from one sample in a study of blood T cell repertoires in COVID-19. TCRdb's copy holds only in-frame clones and misses some; the assay was immunoSEQ multiplex PCR. The data contain some 140,000 clones, 70% to 85% of them seen just once; the ten biggest clones take up less than 30%. The sample consisted of peripheral blood. The receptors come from a woman aged 55-75 years with acute or convalescent COVID-19. Each CDR3 is given with its conserved first and last residue. A D gene is named only where the DNA matches it firmly.

j_call v_call d_call cdr3_nt cdr3_aa
TRBJ1-3 TRBV12-3/TRBV12-4 . TGTGCCAGCAGGGAAGGGGGTATGGACACCATATATTTT CASREGGMDTIYF
TRBJ2-7 TRBV28 . TGTGCCAGCGGGACAATCGTCTCCTACGAGCAGTACTTC CASGTIVSYEQYF
TRBJ1-2 TRBV10-3 . TGTGCCATCAGTGGGACAGTTAACTATGGCTACACCTTC CAISGTVNYGYTF
TRBJ1-1 TRBV6-2/TRBV6-3 TRBD1 TGTGCCAGCAGTTACTCGACGGAACGCAGGACAGGGGAAGCTTTCTTT CASSYSTERRTGEAFF
TRBJ2-4 TRBV6-1 TRBD2 TGTGCCAGCAGTGAAACCATTTTCCCTCGGACTAGCGGGAGGATTTTAGCCAAAAACATTCAGTACTTC CASSETIFPRTSGRILAKNIQYF
TRBJ2-3 TRBV30 TRBD1 TGTGCCTGGATTTCCACCGGGACAGGACACCGAGATACGCAGTATTTT CAWISTGTGHRDTQYF
TRBJ2-5 TRBV7-2 TRBD2 TGTGCCAGCAGTCGGGGGGGAAAGGAGACCCAGTACTTC CASSRGGKETQYF
TRBJ2-2 TRBV29-1 TRBD2 TGCAGCGCCCAAGCGGGGGGAGGCACCGGGGAGCTGTTTTTT CSAQAGGGTGELFF
TRBJ2-7 TRBV7-3 TRBD2 TGTGCCAGCAGCCCCATAGTAGCGGGGACCTACGAGCAGTACTTC CASSPIVAGTYEQYF
TRBJ1-5 TRBV3-1/TRBV3-2 . TGTGCCAGCAGCCAAGATTCGGCAGGCTATCAGCCCCAGCATTTT CASSQDSAGYQPQHF
TRBJ1-2 TRBV19 . TGTGCCAGTAGTATGGCACAGGCATTACTCTATGGCTACACCTTC CASSMAQALLYGYTF
TRBJ1-2 TRBV12-3/TRBV12-4 . TGTGCCAGCAGTCCAAGGAGGGACTATGGCTACACCTTC CASSPRRDYGYTF
TRBJ1-6 TRBV19 . TGTGCCAGTAGTCGGACAGTTAATTCACCCCTCCACTTT CASSRTVNSPLHF
TRBJ1-2 TRBV19 . TGTGCCAGTAGTGGTTTAGCGGGGGACGGCTACACCTTC CASSGLAGDGYTF
TRBJ2-1 TRBV3-1/TRBV3-2 . TGTGCCAGCAGCCAATTCGGAGGTGAGCAGTTCTTC CASSQFGGEQFF
TRBJ1-2 TRBV25-1 . TGTGCCAGCAGGATGAGTGCGGATAACTATGGCTACACCTTC CASRMSADNYGYTF
TRBJ1-2 TRBV2 . TGTGCCAGCACGGCAGGGGACTATGGCTACACCTTC CASTAGDYGYTF
TRBJ1-5 TRBV12-3/TRBV12-4 . TGTGCCAGCAGCAGACAGCAAAATCAGCCCCAGCATTTT CASSRQQNQPQHF